This T cell receptor (beta chain) was captured in a study of blood T cell repertoires in COVID-19. Looking at the study overall: Samples of COVID-19 (acute and convalescent) were obtained from the United States, Italy and Spain. In each case, the material was cDNA or gDNA derived from T cells, B-cell-depleted T cells, or PBMCs.

Clones were read by immunoSEQ multiplex PCR, and TCRdb kept only the in-frame ones, dropping some. Among roughly 100,000 clones listed, about 75% were seen once. CDR3 size: 15 residues. Germline values: CDR1 LGHDT, CDR2 YNNKEL (reference sequence). Trimming cost V 1 base and J 1 base, with 8 bases left between them. The V call is TRBV3-1 (or the pseudogene TRBV3-2), the J call TRBJ2-4, with a possible D match to TRBD2 (5 bases). The sequencing input was peripheral blood. The TCR comes from a man aged 80 or over with acute or convalescent COVID-19. The CDR3 region is CASSQVLAAKNIQYF. CDR3 nucleotide sequence: TGTGCCAGCAGCCAAGTATTAGCGGCCAAAAACATTCAGTACTTC.